This T cell receptor beta chain was identified in a study of blood T cell repertoires in COVID-19 (dated by TCRdb to the early 2020s). Background on the whole study: Samples from collaborators originated in the United States, Italy and Spain and spanned both the acute and convalescent phases of COVID-19. Samples were obtained from the ongoing ImmuneRACE study (first 160 participants) and from over 1,000 subjects provided by 6 global collaborators. The repertoires were made available in a free public database intended to serve as a resource for research on the immune response to SARS-CoV-2. Where HLA class I and class II types were available, the types were taken from metadata supplied by the sample provider, not from assay-based typing. The prospective study material was composed of cDNA or gDNA derived from T cells, B-cell-depleted T cells, or PBMCs. A de-identified subject ID, COVID-19 status, age in years and sex were almost always included in the sample metadata. Subjects who had been exposed to COVID-19, were actively infected with it, or had recovered from it provided the deeply sampled blood TCRbeta repertoires that made up the dataset.

Looking up the germline V gene yields CDR1 SGHTA and CDR2 FQGNSA. V is pared back by 5 bases and J by 3 bases, with 20 bases lying between the germline termini. Measured from the cysteine to the phenylalanine, the CDR3 is 16 residues long. The entry retains the CDR3 DNA only, 48 bases that are in frame from base 1. What the work shows at the level of the full study, not this receptor alone: Clinical and demographic metadata were provided uncurated, with the amount varying by source and participant.

TCRbeta CDR3 regions were amplified from genomic DNA by means of the immunoSEQ Assay, a bias-controlled multiplex PCR. On the authors' methods: The number of nucleated cells in each sample was estimated from the amplification of reference gene primers within the assay. To quantify the absolute abundance of each unique TCRbeta CDR3 rearrangement, sequence reads were collapsed and filtered. Productive Simpson clonality was computed per sample as the square root of Simpson's diversity index over productive rearrangements. TCRdb took over this immuneACCESS table, retaining in-frame rearrangements with V and J assigned. Such tables are incomplete; in checked studies, under half of the missing clones stem from an unresolved V gene, and the remainder is unexplained. D and trimming were read from the DNA, whereas the V and J calls and clone size are those reported in that table. Within this sample are 85,000 to 100,000 clones, with around 85% of them counted one time only. The ten most abundant clones make up 17% of the sample.

This clone occurred once. No antigen is known for it. Base qualities are not at hand, and no much larger clone is one base apart. Each collaborating institution followed its own protocols to collect whole blood in K2EDTA tubes. For TCRbeta analysis, collaborators shipped samples as frozen whole blood, isolated PBMCs, or DNA extracted from either of those sample types. The chain is assembled from TRBV7-2 and TRBJ2-7; matching of 6 bases hints at TRBD2 as the D gene. This TCR was recovered from an older woman with acute or convalescent COVID-19. The specimen sequenced was peripheral blood. CDR3 reads: CASSLPTGRPHYEQYF. The DNA sequence is given as TGTGCCAGCAGCCTGCCGACCGGGAGACCTCACTACGAGCAGTACTTC.